The 23 T cell receptor beta chains below were found in one sample sequenced in a study of T cell responses to AZD1222 COVID-19 vaccine (dated by TCRdb to the early 2020s). The sample's time point label is to be understood as: baseline before first vaccination. The library was generated by the immunoSEQ multiplex PCR assay. TCRdb mirrors the immuneACCESS table, restricted to in-frame sequences. Some clones are absent from its copies; in checked studies, under half trace to an unresolved V gene, and the reason for the others is unknown. This sample gives 120,000 or so clones in total; 85% to 90% of them show up just once. Clones ranked in the top ten supply about 7.8% of the sample. Sequencing was performed on peripheral blood, taken on day 0 of AZD1222 vaccination. These TCRs come from an adult in good health.

The chain combines TRBV5-1 with TRBJ2-2; either TRBD1 or TRBD2 may fit D (6 bases each). The CDR3 has 14 residues. The V and J ends lost 4 bases and 4 bases respectively, with 11 bases between them. Per the germline V gene, CDR1 is SGHRS and CDR2 is YFSETQ. CDR3 protein: CASSRQEGTGELFF. The CDR3 DNA reads as TGCGCCAGCAGCCGACAGGAGGGCACCGGGGAGCTGTTTTTT.

A single count supports this clone. The J gene is TRBJ2-7, the V gene TRBV10-3; the D is unclear. The CDR3 is 13 amino acids. The germline V gene encodes CDR1 ENHRY and CDR2 SYGVKD. Trimming pared 6 bases from V and 3 bases from J, leaving 12 bases between. The CDR3 region is CAIRPFQYYEQYF. In nucleotides, the CDR3 is TGTGCCATCAGGCCCTTTCAGTACTACGAGCAGTACTTC.

The gene calls are TRBV3-1 (or the pseudogene TRBV3-2) and TRBJ1-3; D possibly corresponds to TRBD1 (5 bases). The CDR3 is made up of 18 amino acids. V gave up 1 base and J gave up 0 bases, with 16 bases separating them. CDR1 LGHDT and CDR2 YNNKEL come from the germline V gene (reference sequence). The CDR3 sequence: CASSQASQGPTSGNTIYF. Written as DNA, the CDR3 is TGTGCCAGCAGCCAAGCCTCCCAGGGACCCACCTCTGGAAACACCATATATTTT.

CDR3 coding DNA: TGTGCCAGCAGTCCTACTAGCGGGGGCCTCCGCTACAATGAGCAGTTCTTC. Its translation is CASSPTSGGLRYNEQFF. The chain combines TRBV6-6 with TRBJ2-1; 11 bases are shared with TRBD2. V dropped 5 bases and J dropped 3; count of bases not matched to a gene: 9. Germline lookup yields CDR1 MNHNY and CDR2 SVGAGI (reference sequence). This CDR3 is 17 amino acids long.

The chain is built from TRBV19 and TRBJ2-2, with D unclear. V was shortened by 10 bases and J by 0 bases, with 12 bases between the two germline ends. Germline-derived CDR1 and CDR2 are LNHDA and SQIVND (reference sequence). This CDR3 is built from 14 residues. The CDR3: CAIIRRANTGELFF. Written as DNA, the CDR3 is TGTGCCATAATTAGAAGGGCGAACACCGGGGAGCTGTTTTTT.

The genes are TRBV5-1 and TRBJ2-7; TRBD1 matches 9 bases. The CDR3 consists of 16 residues. Germline V gene sequence: CDR1 SGHRS, CDR2 YFSETQ. Trimming cost V 4 bases and J 2 bases; bases outside gene matches: 10. The CDR3 loop reads CASSPGQGAGTYEQYF. The CDR3 DNA reads TGCGCCAGCAGCCCGGGACAGGGAGCAGGGACCTACGAGCAGTACTTC.

The J gene is TRBJ2-2, the V gene TRBV16; D ambiguous. Deletions cut 0 bases from V and 2 bases from J, with 1 base between. The CDR3 has 13 residues. Germline CDR1 is KGHSY and CDR2 is FQNENV. In DNA, the CDR3 is TGTGCCAGCAGCCAATCAAACACCGGGGAGCTGTTTTTT. Translated, it gives CASSQSNTGELFF.

The chain joins TRBV28 to TRBJ1-5; 8 bases map to TRBD1. V was clipped by 6 bases and J by 9 bases; unmatched bases: 13. CDR1 is MDHEN, CDR2 SYDVKM, per germline. The CDR3 consists of 15 residues. CDR3 bases: TGTGCCAGCAGCGCCTGGGACAGGCCTGAGAGGCCCCAGCATTTT. Translating it yields CASSAWDRPERPQHF.

A single count supports this clone. CDR3 in DNA: TGTGCCAGCAGTTTATCGTGGCCGGGGGGCTTGAACACTGAAGCTTTCTTT. Encoded protein: CASSLSWPGGLNTEAFF. The chain employs TRBV28 and TRBJ1-1, with TRBD1 as a possible D gene (6 bases). This CDR3 spans 17 amino acids. V was cut by 1 base and J by 0 bases, with 15 bases left in between. The V gene's germline CDR1 is MDHEN and CDR2 SYDVKM.

The J gene is TRBJ2-3, the V gene TRBV5-1; 8 positions agree with TRBD2. Losses at the gene ends were 4 bases for V and 2 bases for J; bases not matched to a gene: 12. Germline CDR1 SGHRS, CDR2 YFSETQ. The CDR3 is 17 amino acids. CDR3 in amino acids: CASSPGGGSSVTDTQYF. Here the CDR3 DNA reads TGCGCCAGCAGCCCCGGGGGGGGGTCCTCCGTCACAGATACGCAGTATTTT. The full variable domain, with the rest looked up from reference TRBV5-1 and TRBJ2-3, is KAGVTQTPRYLIKTRGQQVTLSCSPISGHRSVSWYQQTPGQGLQFLFEYFSETQRNKGNFPGRFSGRQFSNSRSEMNVSTLELGDSALYLCASSPGGGSSVTDTQYFGPGTRLTVL.

The chain joins TRBV10-3 to TRBJ1-1; no clear D gene. The CDR3 sequence is 14 residues long. Germline V gene sequence: CDR1 ENHRY, CDR2 SYGVKD. V lost 6 bases to trimming and J lost 0 bases, with 11 bases between them. The CDR3 is CAIRQTGVNTEAFF. In DNA form, the CDR3 reads TGTGCCATCAGGCAAACGGGTGTGAACACTGAAGCTTTCTTT.

A few counts support this clone. The rearrangement joins TRBV7-3 to TRBJ2-2; D could derive from TRBD1 or TRBD2 (5 bases each). The V and J ends lost 5 bases and 0 bases respectively, with 10 bases between them. This CDR3 is built from 15 residues. CDR1 and CDR2 from the germline V gene are SGHTA and FQGTGA. The CDR3 DNA is TGTGCCAGCAGCGGGTGGGGACCGAACACCGGGGAGCTGTTTTTT. This sequence encodes CASSGWGPNTGELFF.

V usage is TRBV6-2 or TRBV6-3 and J usage is TRBJ2-3, with a possible D match to TRBD1 (5 bases). Germline CDR1 reads MNHEY; CDR2 reads SVGEGT. The CDR3 is 17 residues long. V lost 0 bases and J lost 0, with 13 bases in between. CDR3 protein: CASSYSGQPFSTDTQYF. DNA of the CDR3: TGTGCCAGCAGTTACTCGGGGCAGCCTTTTAGCACAGATACGCAGTATTTT.

This clone was seen a few times. The chain uses TRBV28 and TRBJ1-2; D gene unclear. Germline V gene sequence: CDR1 MDHEN, CDR2 SYDVKM. The ends were cut back, 2 bases at V and 2 bases at J, with 0 bases in the middle. The CDR3 totals 11 residues. The chain's CDR3 is CASSLNYGYTF. CDR3 coding DNA: TGTGCCAGCAGTTTAAACTATGGCTACACCTTC.

CDR3 protein: CASSSTLTGSSYEQYF. For the CDR3, the DNA is TGTGCCAGCAGCTCCACCCTGACAGGGAGCTCCTACGAGCAGTACTTC. V and J are TRBV5-6 and TRBJ2-7; TRBD1 agrees at 7 bases. Germline V lookup: CDR1 SGHDT, CDR2 YYEEEE. V was clipped by 3 bases and J by 0 bases; unmatched bases: 9. This CDR3 has 16 residues.

This sequence joins TRBV7-8 and TRBJ1-1, with D uncertain. CDR3 length: 13 residues. Trimming took 7 bases from V and 4 from J, leaving 13 bases between them. Germline V gene data show CDR1 as SGHVS and CDR2 as FQNEAQ. CDR3 residues: CASKEGPSTEAFF. The CDR3 DNA reads TGTGCCAGCAAAGAAGGGCCTAGCACTGAAGCTTTCTTT.

The chain is built from TRBV20-1 and TRBJ2-7; D is unclear. Trimming removed 1 base from V and 7 bases from J, with 5 bases in between. The CDR3 runs 10 residues. CDR1 is DFQATT and CDR2 is SNEGSKA in the germline V gene (reference sequence). The CDR3 DNA reads as TGCAGTGCTAGAGTCGGGGAGCAGTACTTC. Residues: CSARVGEQYF.

The chain carries TRBV18 and TRBJ2-3, with 7 bases matching TRBD1. After removal of 6 bases from V and 6 bases from J, the junction contained 6 bases not matched to a gene. From germline, CDR1 is KGHSH and CDR2 LQKENI. The CDR3 covers 13 residues. CDR3 in amino acids: CASSPATGDTQYF. The CDR3 bases are TGTGCCAGCTCTCCGGCGACAGGGGATACGCAGTATTTT.

V is TRBV3-1 (or the pseudogene TRBV3-2) and J is TRBJ2-1; 9 positions match TRBD2. The CDR3 has 15 amino acids. After removal of 3 bases from V and 0 bases from J, the junction contained 0 bases not matched to a gene. CDR1 LGHDT and CDR2 YNNKEL come from the germline V gene (reference sequence). CDR3 DNA: TGTGCCAGCAGCCATAGCGGGAGCTCCTACAATGAGCAGTTCTTC. This codes for CASSHSGSSYNEQFF.

V usage is TRBV11-2 and J usage is TRBJ2-3; 11 bases agree with TRBD2. After removal of 5 bases from V and 2 bases from J, the junction contained 6 bases not matched to a gene. The CDR3 totals 16 residues. CDR1 SGHAT and CDR2 FQNNGV come from the germline V gene. The CDR3 coding sequence is TGTGCCAGCAGCACCACTAGCGGGGGCCTCACAGATACGCAGTATTTT. Translating gives CASSTTSGGLTDTQYF.

The chain employs TRBV21-1 and TRBJ2-2; the D call of TRBD1 is as the table states it, not checked on the DNA. TRBV21-1 has pseudogene status. The CDR3 contains 12 residues. The DNA of the CDR3 is TGTGCCAGGACCAGGGCGGCCGGGGAGCTGTTTTTT. Its protein product is CARTRAAGELFF.

This clone has only one observation. The chain employs TRBV19 and TRBJ1-1; D is undetermined. Germline CDR1 LNHDA, CDR2 SQIVND (reference sequence). CDR3 length equals 15 residues. Trimming cost V 1 base and J 0 bases, with 9 bases left between them. The CDR3 is CASSIVPEMNTEAFF. The CDR3 DNA follows: TGTGCCAGTAGTATAGTTCCCGAAATGAACACTGAAGCTTTCTTT.

This clone was seen a few times. The V call is TRBV5-1, the J call TRBJ2-3; D may be TRBD2 (6 bases). The CDR3 loop spans 12 amino acids. Trimming stripped 7 bases from V and 5 bases from J, with 11 bases between. Germline V gives CDR1 SGHRS, CDR2 YFSETQ. The CDR3 here is CASRDFLDTQYF. The DNA of the CDR3 is TGCGCCAGCCGGGACTTCCTAGATACGCAGTATTTT.